This TCR beta chain was captured by sequencing in a study of blood T cell repertoires in COVID-19. The overall study: PBMCs, B-cell-depleted T cells, or T cells were the source of the cDNA or gDNA that made up the material.

Per the study methods: Estimation of nucleated cell counts was performed using reference gene primer amplification. Measured with immunoSEQ multiplex PCR; TCRdb has only the in-frame clones, and not every one. The V and J calls and the clone size are those of that table, but D and trimming were determined from the DNA. The sample lists about 500,000 clones; 85% to 90% were seen once. A Seattle source enrolled patients during active infection and followed them longitudinally. The CDR3 loop spans 17 amino acids. Trimming cost V 1 base and J 1 base; bases outside gene matches: 1. Germline lookup yields CDR1 MDHEN and CDR2 SYDVKM.

Material: peripheral blood. The receptor's source is a man between 18 and 35 years old with COVID-19, enrolled during active disease. The V call is TRBV28, the J call TRBJ2-1; TRBD2 matches at 13 bases. The CDR3 sequence is CASSLLGLAGSYNEQFF. Here the CDR3 DNA reads TGTGCCAGCAGTTTATTGGGACTAGCGGGATCCTACAATGAGCAGTTCTTC.